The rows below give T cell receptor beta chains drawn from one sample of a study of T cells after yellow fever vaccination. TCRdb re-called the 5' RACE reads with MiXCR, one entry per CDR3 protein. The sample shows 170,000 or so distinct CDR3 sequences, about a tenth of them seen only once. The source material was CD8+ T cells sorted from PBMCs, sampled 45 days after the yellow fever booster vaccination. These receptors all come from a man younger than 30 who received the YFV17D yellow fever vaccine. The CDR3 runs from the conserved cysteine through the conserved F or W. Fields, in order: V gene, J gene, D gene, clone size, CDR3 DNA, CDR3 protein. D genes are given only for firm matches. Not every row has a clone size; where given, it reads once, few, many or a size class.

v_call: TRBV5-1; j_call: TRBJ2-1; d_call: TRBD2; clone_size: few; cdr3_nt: TGCGCCAGCAGCAGGGGACTAGCGGGCTACAATGAGCAGTTCTTC; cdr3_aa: CASSRGLAGYNEQFF
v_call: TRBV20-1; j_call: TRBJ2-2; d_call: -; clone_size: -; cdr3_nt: TGCAGTGGCGCCGGGGACACCGGGGAGCTGTTTTTT; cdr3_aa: CSGAGDTGELFF
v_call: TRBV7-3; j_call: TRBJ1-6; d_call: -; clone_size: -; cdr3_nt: TGTGCCAGCAGCTTACAGGTTAATTCACCCCTCCACTTT; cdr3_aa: CASSLQVNSPLHF
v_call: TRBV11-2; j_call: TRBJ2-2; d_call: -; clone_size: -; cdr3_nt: TGTGCCAGCAGCTTAACATCTTACTCTGGCGGGGAGCTGTTTTTT; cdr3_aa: CASSLTSYSGGELFF
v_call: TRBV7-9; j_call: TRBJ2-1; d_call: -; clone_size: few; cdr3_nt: TGTGCCAGCAGTCAGAAGAGCGCCCCGGAGATCTACAATGAGCAGTTCTTC; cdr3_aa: CASSQKSAPEIYNEQFF
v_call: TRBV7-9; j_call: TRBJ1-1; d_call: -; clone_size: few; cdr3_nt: TGTGCCAGCAGCCATACCAAGGGAGTGAACACTGAAGCTTTCTTT; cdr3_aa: CASSHTKGVNTEAFF
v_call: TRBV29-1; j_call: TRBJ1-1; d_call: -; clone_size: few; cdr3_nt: TGCAGCGTTCATGGAGGGGGTGGCACTGAAGCTTTCTTT; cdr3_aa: CSVHGGGGTEAFF
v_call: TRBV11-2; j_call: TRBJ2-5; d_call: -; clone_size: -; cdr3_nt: TGTGCCAGCAGCTTATCAGGGGATGATCAAGAGACCCAGTACTTC; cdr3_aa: CASSLSGDDQETQYF
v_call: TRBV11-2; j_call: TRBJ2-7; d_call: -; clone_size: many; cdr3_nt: TGTGCCAGCAGCTTAAATCCCTACGAGCAGTACTTC; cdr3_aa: CASSLNPYEQYF
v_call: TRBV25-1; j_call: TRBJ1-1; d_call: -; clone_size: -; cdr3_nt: TGTGCCAGCAGTGAGGGGGGGAGAGGCGCTTTCTTT; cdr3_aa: CASSEGGRGAFF
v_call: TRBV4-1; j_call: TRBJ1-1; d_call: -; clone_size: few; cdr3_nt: TGCGCCAGCAGCCCTATCTGGGGGGCTGACACTGAAGCTTTCTTT; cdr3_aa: CASSPIWGADTEAFF
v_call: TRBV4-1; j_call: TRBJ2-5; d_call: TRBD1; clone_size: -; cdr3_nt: TGCGCCAGCAGCTACCGGACAGGCATTCGAGAGACCCAGTACTTC; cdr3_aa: CASSYRTGIRETQYF
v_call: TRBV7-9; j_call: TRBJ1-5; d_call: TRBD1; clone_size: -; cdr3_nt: TGTGCCAGCAGCTCCGGACAGGGCGGTGGAGGCAATCAGCCCCAGCATTTT; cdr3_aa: CASSSGQGGGGNQPQHF
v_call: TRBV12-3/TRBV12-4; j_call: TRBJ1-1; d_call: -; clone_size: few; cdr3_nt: TGTGCCAGCAGTTTTTGGGCCCGGGACGGAGACACTGAAGCTTTCTTT; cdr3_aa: CASSFWARDGDTEAFF
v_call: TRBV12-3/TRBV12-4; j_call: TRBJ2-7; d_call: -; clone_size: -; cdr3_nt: TGTGCCAGCACCTTGAGGGCTAGCGCCTCCTACGAGCAGTACTTC; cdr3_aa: CASTLRASASYEQYF
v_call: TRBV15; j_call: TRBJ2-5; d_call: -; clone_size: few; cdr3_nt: TGTGCCACCAGCCCCAGACGACAGCAAGAGACCCAGTACTTC; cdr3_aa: CATSPRRQQETQYF
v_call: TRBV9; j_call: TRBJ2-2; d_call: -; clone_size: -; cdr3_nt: TGTGCCAGCAGCGTAGGAGACTACACCGGGGAGCTGTTTTTT; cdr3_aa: CASSVGDYTGELFF
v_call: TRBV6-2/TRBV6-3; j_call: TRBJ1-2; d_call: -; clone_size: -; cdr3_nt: TGTGCCAGCAGTTATCCAGCGGGGAGGTATGGCTACACCTTC; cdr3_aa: CASSYPAGRYGYTF
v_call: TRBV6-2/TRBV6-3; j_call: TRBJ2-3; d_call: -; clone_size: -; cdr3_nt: TGTGCCAGCAGTTACTCGAGACGTGAACTCACAGATACGCAGTATTTT; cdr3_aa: CASSYSRRELTDTQYF
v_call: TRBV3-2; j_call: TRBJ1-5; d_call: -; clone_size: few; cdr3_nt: TGTGCCAGCAGCCAAGATAGAGCGGGAGGGCGCAATCAGCCCCAGCATTTT; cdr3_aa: CASSQDRAGGRNQPQHF
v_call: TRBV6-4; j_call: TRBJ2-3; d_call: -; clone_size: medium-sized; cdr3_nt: TGTGCCAGCAGTGAGGGGAGCACAGATACGCAGTATTTT; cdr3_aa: CASSEGSTDTQYF
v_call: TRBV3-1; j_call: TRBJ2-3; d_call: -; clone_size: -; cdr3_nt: TGTGCCAGCAGCCAGGCGTTAATGGCAGATACGCAGTATTTT; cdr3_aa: CASSQALMADTQYF
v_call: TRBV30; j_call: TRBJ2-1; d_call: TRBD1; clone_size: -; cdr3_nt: TGTGCCTGGAGTACAGGGGCCGGCGATGAGCAGTTCTTC; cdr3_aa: CAWSTGAGDEQFF
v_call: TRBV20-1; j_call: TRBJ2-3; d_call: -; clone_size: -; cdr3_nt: TGCAGTGCTAGGTCGTCTAACACAGATACGCAGTATTTT; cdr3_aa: CSARSSNTDTQYF
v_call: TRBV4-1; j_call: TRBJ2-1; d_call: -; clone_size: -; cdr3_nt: TGCGCCAGCAGCCAAGACTACGGGGAGCGTTACAATGAGCAGTTCTTC; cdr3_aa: CASSQDYGERYNEQFF
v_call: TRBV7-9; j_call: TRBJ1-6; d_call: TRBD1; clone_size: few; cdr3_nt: TGTGCCAGCAGTCCCGCCCCGGACAGGGGAGTTTTCTCCTATAATTCACCCCTCCACTTT; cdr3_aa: CASSPAPDRGVFSYNSPLHF
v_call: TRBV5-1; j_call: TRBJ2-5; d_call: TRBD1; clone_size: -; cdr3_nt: TGCGCCAGCAGCTTAGGGACAGGGAAAGAGACCCAGTACTTC; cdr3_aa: CASSLGTGKETQYF